This T cell receptor beta chain was captured in a study of CD8+ T cells in alopecia areata. Whole-study context: Each day, treated patients took oral tofacitinib twice, at 5 to 10 mg per dose. Severity scores in treated patients reflected the percentage of scalp affected. Study-level findings and limits: Possibly because of HLA-related factors, TCR sharing was less clear across patients than in mice. In scalp, tofacitinib significantly decreased clonality and expanded CD8+ clones among the top 100.

RNA, once extracted, was reverse transcribed into cDNA for use as the sequencing template. Sequencing was performed with immunoSEQ multiplex PCR; in TCRdb, only in-frame clones are kept and a portion is missing. This table holds around 100,000 clones, 55% to 60% found once. The treatment denotes: oral pan-JAK inhibitor, 5-10 mg twice daily. Of note for this clone: Its antigen is unidentified.

The sequencing used CD4+ T cells sorted from blood, collected at week 24, from a patient treated with tofacitinib. The TCR was taken from a human donor with alopecia areata.

CDR3 in DNA: TGTGCCAGCAGCTTAGGTAGCGGGGGCCTCTACGAGCAGTACTTC. This codes for CASSLGSGGLYEQYF. This chain links TRBV7-2 with TRBJ2-7; 9 bases align to TRBD2. The CDR3 contains 15 residues. The germline gives CDR1 SGHTA, CDR2 FQGNSA. Germline trimming cut 1 base from V and 3 bases from J; bases unmatched to any gene: 4.